These 27 T cell receptor beta chains share one sample of origin, sequenced in a study of cytomegalovirus exposure and HLA in healthy donors. In the PCR, 60 Vbeta and 13 Jbeta primers were used. Sequencing used immunoSEQ multiplex PCR; TCRdb keeps in-frame clones, though not all of them. The table has 100,000 or so clones, about three quarters seen once. The sequenced sample consisted of PBMCs. The origin of the receptors is a man aged 25-45 years in good health and CMV-seropositive.

V is TRBV11-2 and J is TRBJ1-2; no clear D. The V gene lost 0 bases and the J gene lost 7 bases, with 15 bases spanning the gap. Germline V gene data show CDR1 as SGHAT and CDR2 as FQNNGV. The CDR3 length is 15 residues. The CDR3 coding sequence is TGTGCCAGCAGCTTAGACCGGTCCGTTTTGCGTGGCTACACCTTC. This encodes CASSLDRSVLRGYTF.

The chain's CDR3 is CAISELGRVRTDTQYF. The CDR3 DNA follows: TGTGCCATCAGTGAGTTGGGGCGCGTTAGAACAGATACGCAGTATTTT. The V and J genes are TRBV10-3 and TRBJ2-3; a possible D gene is TRBD1 (5 bases). The V gene's germline CDR1 is ENHRY and CDR2 SYGVKD. Trimming removed 1 base at V and 3 bases at J, with 14 bases between. The CDR3 has 16 residues.

V gene TRBV30 combines with J gene TRBJ1-5, with 10 bases aligning to TRBD1. The J segment lost 5 bases and the V segment lost 3 bases, leaving 4 bases of the junction unmatched. This CDR3 contains 14 residues. Germline V gives CDR1 GTSNPN, CDR2 SVGIG (reference sequence). CDR3 in amino acids: CAWRGQGPYQPQHF. CDR3 nucleotides: TGTGCCTGGAGGGGACAGGGGCCTTATCAGCCCCAGCATTTT.

The rearrangement links TRBV27 to TRBJ2-7; D is uncertain. The germline V and J ends were trimmed by 8 bases and 2 bases, with 19 bases remaining between them. Germline CDR1 is MNHEY and CDR2 is SMNVEV (reference sequence). This CDR3 has 15 residues. CDR3 region: CASGYRQYSPYEQYF. Written as DNA, the CDR3 is TGTGCCAGCGGGTATCGACAATACAGCCCCTACGAGCAGTACTTC.

V and J are TRBV2 and TRBJ2-7, with 8 positions matching TRBD1. Germline trimming cut 5 bases from V and 2 bases from J; bases unmatched to any gene: 5. The CDR3 contains 14 residues. Germline V gene data show CDR1 as SNHLY and CDR2 as FYNNEI. The CDR3 loop is CASSRDRTAYEQYF. The DNA of the CDR3 is TGTGCCAGCAGTAGGGACAGGACAGCCTACGAGCAGTACTTC.

This sequence joins TRBV28 and TRBJ2-3, with TRBD2 as a possible D gene (5 bases). CDR3 length: 14 residues. Germline V lookup: CDR1 MDHEN, CDR2 SYDVKM. V lost 3 bases and J 2 bases, leaving 9 bases between the germline ends. This chain's CDR3 is CASSFAGSTDTQYF. CDR3 sequence (DNA): TGTGCCAGCAGTTTTGCGGGCTCCACAGATACGCAGTATTTT.

This clone appeared a single time. The chain recombines TRBV11-1 with TRBJ2-7; 8 nucleotides line up with TRBD2. This CDR3 is built from 15 residues. Germline V lookup: CDR1 SGHAT, CDR2 FQDESV (reference sequence). J lost 3 bases, V lost 5 bases, and 9 bases had no gene match. The DNA for the CDR3 is TGTGCCAGCAGCCAAGCGAGCGGGGGCGTCTACGAGCAGTACTTC. It translates to CASSQASGGVYEQYF. Together with reference TRBV11-1 and TRBJ2-7, the CDR3 gives the full variable domain: EAEVAQSPRYKITEKSQAVAFWCDPISGHATLYWYRQILGQGPELLVQFQDESVVDDSQLPKDRFSAERLKGVDSTLKIQPAELGDSAMYLCASSQASGGVYEQYFGPGTRLTVT.

The chain links TRBV28 to TRBJ2-7, with D possibly TRBD1 on 5 matching bases. Trimming stripped 2 bases from V and 4 bases from J, with 15 bases between. CDR1 is MDHEN and CDR2 is SYDVKM in the germline V gene. There are 15 residues in the CDR3. The DNA for the CDR3 is TGTGCCAGCAGTTTAGGTGGAGCAGGGCGTTACGAGCAGTACTTC. This codes for CASSLGGAGRYEQYF. Based on the CDR3 plus reference TRBV28 and TRBJ2-7, the full variable domain is DVKVTQSSRYLVKRTGEKVFLECVQDMDHENMFWYRQDPGLGLRLIYFSYDVKMKEKGDIPEGYSVSREKKERFSLILESASTNQTSMYLCASSLGGAGRYEQYFGPGTRLTVT.

V gene TRBV7-9 combines with J gene TRBJ2-7; 7 positions agree with TRBD1. From germline, CDR1 is SEHNR and CDR2 FQNEAQ (reference sequence). The CDR3 has 14 residues. V lost 5 bases and J lost 3; bases outside the gene matches: 7. The DNA of the CDR3 is TGTGCCAGCAGCACCGGGACAGCACTCTACGAGCAGTACTTC. The encoded protein is CASSTGTALYEQYF.

The chain carries TRBV15 and TRBJ1-3; D remains ambiguous. CDR3 length: 14 residues. Trimming removed 1 base from V and 3 bases from J, with 7 bases in between. Germline CDR1 LNHNV, CDR2 YYDKDF (reference sequence). The CDR3 bases are TGTGCCACCAGCAGAGGAACAGATGGAAACACCATATATTTT. Amino acids: CATSRGTDGNTIYF.

The chain couples TRBV4-3 to TRBJ1-1; a weak D match, TRBD1 (5 bases). Germline values: CDR1 LGHNA, CDR2 YSLEER. The ends were cut back, 1 base at V and 7 bases at J, with 19 bases in the middle. The CDR3 spans 16 residues. CDR3 sequence: CASSQGPGEDVVEAFF. CDR3 DNA sequence: TGCGCCAGCAGCCAAGGACCGGGGGAGGATGTTGTTGAAGCTTTCTTT.

This chain uses TRBV2 with TRBJ1-2; the D is unclear. Trimming shortened V by 0 bases and J by 1 base, and 18 bases separated the two germline ends. Germline-derived CDR1 and CDR2 are SNHLY and FYNNEI. This CDR3 contains 18 residues. The CDR3 DNA reads as TGTGCCAGCAGTGAAGCGCTTGTGGCAGGAATCCATAACTATGGCTACACCTTC. Protein: CASSEALVAGIHNYGYTF.

V is TRBV4-3 and J is TRBJ2-3, with a weak D call TRBD2 (5 bases). V was clipped by 0 bases and J by 6 bases, with 16 bases between them. This CDR3 contains 16 residues. Germline-derived CDR1 and CDR2 are LGHNA and YSLEER. The CDR3, as DNA: TGCGCCAGCAGCCAAGAACGGGGTTCTGGAGCGGATACGCAGTATTTT. Translated: CASSQERGSGADTQYF.

This clone has just a few counts. The gene calls are TRBV4-3 and TRBJ2-3; no firm D call. Trimming pared 2 bases from V and 6 bases from J, leaving 15 bases between. Germline loops: CDR1 LGHNA, CDR2 YSLEER. The CDR3 has 15 residues. DNA for the CDR3: TGCGCCAGCAGCCAAAATTACAGACCCACGGATACGCAGTATTTT. Protein product: CASSQNYRPTDTQYF.

This chain connects TRBV14 to TRBJ1-6; 7 bases fit TRBD1. V was clipped by 5 bases and J by 5 bases; unmatched bases: 9. Germline lookup yields CDR1 SGHDN and CDR2 FVKESK. This CDR3 is 16 amino acids long. The chain's CDR3 is CASSTRQGLNNSPLHF. The DNA for the CDR3 is TGTGCCAGCAGCACCCGACAGGGTTTGAATAATTCACCCCTCCACTTT.

The gene calls are TRBV19 and TRBJ2-1, with a weak D call TRBD1 (6 bases). Germline V gives CDR1 LNHDA, CDR2 SQIVND (reference sequence). Trimming cost V 3 bases and J 4 bases, with 7 bases left between them. This CDR3 has 13 amino acids. CDR3 sequence reads: CASSITGYNEQFF. The CDR3 bases are TGTGCCAGTAGTATTACAGGGTACAATGAGCAGTTCTTC.

The sample holds one count of this clone. The chain is built from TRBV21-1 and TRBJ1-6; the table calls TRBD1, which could not be checked here. TRBV21-1 is a pseudogene. The CDR3 spans 18 residues. CDR3: CASSPDSGTGPLSSPLHF. The CDR3 nucleotides read TGTGCCAGCAGCCCAGACTCTGGGACAGGGCCGTTGAGTTCACCCCTCCACTTT.

The table lists this clone with a few counts. V is TRBV9 and J is TRBJ2-7, with 9 bases matching TRBD2. The CDR3 contains 15 residues. Germline assignment: CDR1 SGDLS and CDR2 YYNGEE. J was trimmed by 6 bases and V by 4 bases; bases with no gene match: 11. The CDR3 reads CASSSGSGTSTEQYF. In DNA, the CDR3 is TGTGCCAGCAGCTCAGGGTCTGGGACTAGCACCGAGCAGTACTTC.

This chain joins TRBV30 and TRBJ1-5; D might be TRBD1 (5 bases). The CDR3 length is 15 residues. V was trimmed by 2 bases and J by 0 bases, leaving 11 bases between them. Per germline, CDR1 GTSNPN and CDR2 SVGIG (reference sequence). The CDR3 sequence: CAWSIGEVSNQPQHF. The CDR3 DNA reads as TGTGCCTGGAGTATAGGGGAGGTTAGCAATCAGCCCCAGCATTTT.

In this sample, this clone turned up a few times. The gene calls are TRBV19 and TRBJ1-5, with a tentative D call TRBD1 (5 bases). The CDR3 is 21 amino acids. V was clipped by 1 base and J by 5 bases, with 30 bases between them. Germline assignment: CDR1 LNHDA and CDR2 SQIVND (reference sequence). CDR3 coding DNA: TGTGCCAGTAGTATAGCCCGGTGGCTCCAGGCCCCACTCGGGGGGGATCAGCCCCAGCATTTT. Translating gives CASSIARWLQAPLGGDQPQHF. The complete variable domain, with remaining parts taken from reference TRBV19 and TRBJ1-5, reads DGGITQSPKYLFRKEGQNVTLSCEQNLNHDAMYWYRQDPGQGLRLIYYSQIVNDFQKGDIAEGYSVSREKKESFPLTVTSAQKNPTAFYLCASSIARWLQAPLGGDQPQHFGDGTRLSIL.

The chain combines TRBV19 with TRBJ2-6; TRBD2 might be the D (6 bases). Trimming shortened V by 5 bases and J by 0 bases, and 14 bases separated the two germline ends. This CDR3 contains 17 residues. Germline values: CDR1 LNHDA, CDR2 SQIVND (reference sequence). In DNA, the CDR3 is TGTGCCAGTAGTCTCATCCCGGGAGTCTCTGGGGCCAACGTCCTGACTTTC. Translated: CASSLIPGVSGANVLTF.

The rearrangement joins TRBV29-1 to TRBJ2-7; D unclear. This CDR3 region has 11 residues. The germline V gene has CDR1 SQVTM and CDR2 ANQGSEA. The V end lost 7 bases, the J end lost 1 base, and 8 bases lay between the germline ends. In nucleotides, the CDR3 is TGCAGCGCCGGGTATTCCTACGAGCAGTACTTC. This codes for CSAGYSYEQYF.

V is TRBV5-1 and J is TRBJ2-7; no clear D gene. The ends were cut back, 0 bases at V and 7 bases at J, with 20 bases in the middle. Germline CDR1 reads SGHRS; CDR2 reads YFSETQ. This CDR3 contains 16 residues. The CDR3 loop is CASSLAEVTIAGEQYF. The CDR3 DNA is TGCGCCAGCAGCTTGGCCGAAGTTACGATAGCTGGAGAGCAGTACTTC.

This clone was seen once. The CDR3 loop is CASSLGGLAGSYEQYF. The CDR3 nucleotides are TGTGCCAGCAGCTTAGGGGGACTAGCGGGGTCCTACGAGCAGTACTTC. The chain carries TRBV13 and TRBJ2-7; 13 bases fit TRBD2. Germline values: CDR1 PRHDT, CDR2 FYEKMQ (reference sequence). The CDR3 runs 16 residues. Trimming at V came to 0 bases and at J to 1 base, leaving 0 bases not matched to a gene.

This chain uses TRBV18 with TRBJ1-1; no firm D call. Trimming pared 8 bases from V and 5 bases from J, leaving 24 bases between. Germline V gene data show CDR1 as KGHSH and CDR2 as LQKENI. CDR3 length: 16 amino acids. CDR3 region: CASPPPSTNSRTEAFF. The DNA of the CDR3 is TGTGCCAGCCCCCCACCGAGTACAAACTCGAGGACTGAAGCTTTCTTT. Supplemented by reference TRBV18 and TRBJ1-1, the full variable domain reads NAGVMQNPRHLVRRRGQEARLRCSPMKGHSHVYWYRQLPEEGLKFMVYLQKENIIDESGMPKERFSAEFPKEGPSILRIQQVVRGDSAAYFCASPPPSTNSRTEAFFGQGTRLTVV.

The V and J genes are TRBV7-3 and TRBJ2-1; TRBD2 is a possible D gene (6 bases). The length of the CDR3 is 14 residues. Per the germline V gene, CDR1 is SGHTA and CDR2 is FQGTGA. V was cut by 5 bases and J by 8 bases, with 16 bases left in between. The chain's CDR3 is CASSLNGGVDEQFF. In nucleotides, the CDR3 is TGTGCCAGCAGCCTAAACGGCGGGGTCGATGAGCAGTTCTTC.

The V call is TRBV6-1, the J call TRBJ1-6, with D possibly being TRBD1 (5 bases). V was clipped by 11 bases and J by 9 bases, with 20 bases between them. Germline V CDR1 and CDR2: MNHNS, SASEGT. This CDR3 has 14 amino acids. In nucleotides, the CDR3 is TGTGCCGGGAAGACAGACATCGATTCTTCACCCCTCCACTTT. This sequence encodes CAGKTDIDSSPLHF.